The source of this TCR beta chain is a study of blood T cell repertoires in COVID-19. This clone appeared once. V lost 8 bases and J 7 bases, leaving 27 bases between the germline ends. CDR1 and CDR2 from the germline V gene are LGHNA and YSLEER. The CDR3 covers 17 residues. Generated by immunoSEQ multiplex PCR, the TCRdb table keeps only in-frame clones and is missing some. Of roughly 170,000 clones listed, around 80% are singletons. Material: PBMCs or T cells enriched from blood (not recorded which). The TCR originated in a woman aged 45-65 years who had recovered from COVID-19. The rearrangement uses TRBV4-3 and TRBJ2-1; maybe TRBD2 (7 bases). The CDR3 sequence: CASSLAGAGAGGNEQFF. CDR3 in DNA: TGCGCCAGCTCCCTGGCGGGGGCGGGAGCAGGTGGGAATGAGCAGTTCTTC.